This TCR beta chain emerged from a study of radiation and T cells in renal cell carcinoma. Study-wide results and caveats: Top tumor clonotypes rose in blood 2 weeks post-radiation, then contracted.

The CDR3 extends over 13 amino acids. Trimming removed 6 bases at V and 1 base at J, with 6 bases between. CDR1 is MNHNS and CDR2 is SASEGT in the germline V gene. The count of this clone is one. The antigen remains undetermined. Time point indicated: blood 4 weeks post-SBRT, at nephrectomy. The treatment here: 15 Gy SBRT to primary tumor, nephrectomy 4 weeks later. Nephrectomy followed 15 Gy stereotactic body radiation by 4 weeks. Radiation-treated patients gave blood at baseline, week 2 and week 4. TCRdb's copy holds only in-frame clones and misses some; the assay was immunoSEQ multiplex PCR. The sample consists of 30,000 to 40,000 clones, about 85% of them appearing once.

The TCR was taken from a man aged 55 to 70 with renal cell carcinoma. V gene TRBV6-1 combines with J gene TRBJ2-2; maybe TRBD2 (6 bases). Here the sequenced sample was blood, taken from a patient whose treatment included radiotherapy and nephrectomy. This CDR3 reads CASREGNTGELFF. Written as DNA, the CDR3 is TGTGCCAGCAGGGAGGGGAACACCGGGGAGCTGTTTTTT.